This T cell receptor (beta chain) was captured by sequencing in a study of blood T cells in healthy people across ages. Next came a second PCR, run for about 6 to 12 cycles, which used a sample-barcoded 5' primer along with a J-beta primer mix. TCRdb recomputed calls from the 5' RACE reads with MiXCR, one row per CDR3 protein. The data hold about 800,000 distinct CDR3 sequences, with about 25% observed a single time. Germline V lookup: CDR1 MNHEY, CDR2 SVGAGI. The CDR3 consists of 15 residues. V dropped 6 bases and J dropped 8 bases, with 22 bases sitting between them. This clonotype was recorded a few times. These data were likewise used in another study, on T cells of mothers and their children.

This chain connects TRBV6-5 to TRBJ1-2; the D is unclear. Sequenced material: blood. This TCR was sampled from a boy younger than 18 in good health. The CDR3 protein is CASREWGSSERGYTF. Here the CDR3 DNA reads TGTGCCAGCAGGGAGTGGGGTAGCAGCGAGAGGGGCTACACCTTC.